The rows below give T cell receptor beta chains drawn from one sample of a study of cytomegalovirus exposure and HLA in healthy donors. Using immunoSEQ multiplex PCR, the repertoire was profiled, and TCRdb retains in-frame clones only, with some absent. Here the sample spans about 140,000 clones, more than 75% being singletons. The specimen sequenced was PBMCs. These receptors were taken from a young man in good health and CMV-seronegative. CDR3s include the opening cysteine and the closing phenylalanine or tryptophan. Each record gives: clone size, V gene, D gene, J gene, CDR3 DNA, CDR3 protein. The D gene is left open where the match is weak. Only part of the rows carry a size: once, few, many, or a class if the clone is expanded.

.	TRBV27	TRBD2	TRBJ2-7	TGTGCCACCCACGGACTAGCGGCCTACGAGCAGTACTTC	CATHGLAAYEQYF
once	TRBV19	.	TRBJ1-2	TGTGCCAGTAGTTTAGCAGAAGTCTATGGCTACACCTTC	CASSLAEVYGYTF
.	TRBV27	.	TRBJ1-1	TGTGCCAGCAGTCCCCAACGGTATTTGAACACTGAAGCTTTCTTT	CASSPQRYLNTEAFF
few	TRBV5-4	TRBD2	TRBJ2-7	TGTGCCAGCAGCTTGGCTAGCGGGAGGGACGAGCAGTACTTC	CASSLASGRDEQYF
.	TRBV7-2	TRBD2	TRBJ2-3	TGTGCCAGCAGGCGGACTAGCGGGAGGGATACGCAGTATTTT	CASRRTSGRDTQYF
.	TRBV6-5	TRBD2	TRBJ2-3	TGTGCCAGCCGCCGGGGAGGGAGCACAGATACGCAGTATTTT	CASRRGGSTDTQYF
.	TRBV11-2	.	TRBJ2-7	TGTGCCAGCAGCCCCGACAGCTCCTACGAGCAGTACTTC	CASSPDSSYEQYF
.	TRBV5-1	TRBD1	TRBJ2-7	TGCGCCAGCAGCTCGACAGGGGATGGGCCCGAGCAGTACTTC	CASSSTGDGPEQYF
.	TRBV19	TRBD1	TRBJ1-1	TGTGCCAGTAGTAAAACAGGGGGCATTATCACTGAAGCTTTCTTT	CASSKTGGIITEAFF
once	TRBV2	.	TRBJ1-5	TGTGCCAGCAGTGAAGCGTGGGGGGGGAATCAGCCCCAGCATTTT	CASSEAWGGNQPQHF
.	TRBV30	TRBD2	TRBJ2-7	TGTGCCTGGTTTCGACTAGCTCCCTACGAGCAGTACTTC	CAWFRLAPYEQYF
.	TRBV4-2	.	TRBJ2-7	TGTGCCAGCAGCCAAGAAGACAGCACCCCGTACGAGCAGTACTTC	CASSQEDSTPYEQYF
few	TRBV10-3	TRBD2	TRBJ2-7	TGTGCCATCAGCGAACTAGCGGGAGTTTCCTACGAGCAGTACTTC	CAISELAGVSYEQYF
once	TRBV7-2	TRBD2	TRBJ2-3	TGTGCCAGCAGCCCAAGGACTAGCGGGATCTCTACGCAGTATTTT	CASSPRTSGISTQYF
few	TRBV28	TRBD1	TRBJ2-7	TGTGCCAGCAGACACAGGGGGCTCGGAGCCTCTGAGGAGCAGTACTTC	CASRHRGLGASEEQYF
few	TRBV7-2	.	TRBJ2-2	TGTGCCAGCTCCTACAGGGAGAACACCGGGGAGCTGTTTTTT	CASSYRENTGELFF
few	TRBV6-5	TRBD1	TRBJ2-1	TGTGCCAGCAGTAGGACAGGTCGTAAATGGGAGCAGTTCTTC	CASSRTGRKWEQFF
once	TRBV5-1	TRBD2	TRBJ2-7	TGCGCCAGCAGCCCGGGACTAGCGTCGTCCTACGAGCAGTACTTC	CASSPGLASSYEQYF
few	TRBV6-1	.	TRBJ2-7	TGTGCCAGCCGGCAGGGCTACGAGCAGTACTTC	CASRQGYEQYF
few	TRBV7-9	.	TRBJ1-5	TGTGCCAGCAGTCATGGGTGGGGGGAGAGGGGTAATCAGCCCCAGCATTTT	CASSHGWGERGNQPQHF
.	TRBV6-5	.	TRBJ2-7	TGTGCCAGCAGTTACGAACGGCTAGCGCCCTACGAGCAGTACTTC	CASSYERLAPYEQYF
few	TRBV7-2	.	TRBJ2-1	TGTGCCAGCAGCTTAGTTAGCACCAGCATATACAATGAGCAGTTCTTC	CASSLVSTSIYNEQFF
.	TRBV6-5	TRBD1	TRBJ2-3	TGTGCCAGCAGTTTGTACAGGGGTGGCACAGATACGCAGTATTTT	CASSLYRGGTDTQYF
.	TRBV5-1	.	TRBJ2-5	TGCGCCAGCAGCCCCGGACCGGGAAACCAAGAGACCCAGTACTTC	CASSPGPGNQETQYF
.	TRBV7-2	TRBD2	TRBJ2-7	TGTGCCAGCAGCTTATCGCGACTAGCGGCCTACGAGCAGTACTTC	CASSLSRLAAYEQYF
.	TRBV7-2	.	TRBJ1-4	TGTGCCAGCAGCCCACATACAACTAATGAAAAACTGTTTTTT	CASSPHTTNEKLFF
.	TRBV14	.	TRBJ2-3	TGTGCCAGCAGCCAGGGTCTAACAGGGCCTTTT	CASSQGLTGPF
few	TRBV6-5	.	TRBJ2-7	TGTGCCAGCAGTTACGGGCATGCCTACGAGCAGTACTTC	CASSYGHAYEQYF
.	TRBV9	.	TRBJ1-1	TGTGCCAGCAGCGGTCTGGGACACTTTAACACTGAAGCTTTCTTT	CASSGLGHFNTEAFF
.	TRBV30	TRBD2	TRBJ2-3	TGTGCCTGGAGTGGTAGCGGGAGAGATACGCAGTATTTT	CAWSGSGRDTQYF
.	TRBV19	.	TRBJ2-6	TGTGCCAGTAGTATTCAGGACAGAATTTCTGGGGCCAACGTCCTGACTTTC	CASSIQDRISGANVLTF
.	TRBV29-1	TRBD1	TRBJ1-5	TGCAGCGTTGGAGGGACAGGGGGGCAGCCCCAGCATTTT	CSVGGTGGQPQHF
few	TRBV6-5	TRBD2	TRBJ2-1	TGTGCCAGCAGTTACTCAGGGAGCGGGAGTTACAATGAGCAGTTCTTC	CASSYSGSGSYNEQFF
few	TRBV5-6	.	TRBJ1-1	TGTGCCAGCAGCTGGGGGGGGACGTACACTGAAGCTTTCTTT	CASSWGGTYTEAFF
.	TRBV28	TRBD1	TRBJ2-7	TGTGCCAGCAGAATACGACAGGGGAAAATACTCTTC	CASRIRQGKILF
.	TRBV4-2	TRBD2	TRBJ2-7	TGTGCCAGCAGCCAAGAAAGGAGCGGGAGTTACGAGCAGTACTTC	CASSQERSGSYEQYF
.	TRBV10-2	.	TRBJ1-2	TGCGCCAGCAGTGATCACGCGGCGGACTATGGCTACACCTTC	CASSDHAADYGYTF
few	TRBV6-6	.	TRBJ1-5	TGTGCCAGCAGTTACCTGCGGGGTCGAGGTAATCAGCCCCAGCATTTT	CASSYLRGRGNQPQHF
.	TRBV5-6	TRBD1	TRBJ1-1	TGTGCCAGCAGCCAGGGGGCGACTGAAGCTTTCTTT	CASSQGATEAFF
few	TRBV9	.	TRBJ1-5	TGTGCCCCCTCGTGCGGGGGCGGTCAGCCCCAGCATTTT	CAPSCGGGQPQHF
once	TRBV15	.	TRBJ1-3	TGTGCCACCAGCAGAGACAGGGGTCCTGGAAACACCATATATTTT	CATSRDRGPGNTIYF
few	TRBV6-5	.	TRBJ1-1	TGTGCCAGCAGCCTCGGGGGGGTAAGCGGGGCTTTCTTT	CASSLGGVSGAFF
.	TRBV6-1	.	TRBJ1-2	TGTGCCAGCAACGGGGGGGCATCCAATAACTATGGCTACACCTTC	CASNGGASNNYGYTF
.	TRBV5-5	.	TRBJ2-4	TGTGCCAGCAGCACAGGGATGGACATTCAGTACTTC	CASSTGMDIQYF
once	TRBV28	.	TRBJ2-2	TGTGCCACCCTGAACACCGGGGAGCTGTTTTTT	CATLNTGELFF
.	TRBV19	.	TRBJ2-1	TGTGCCAGCCCCCCGGGCTCCTACAATGAGCAGTTCTTC	CASPPGSYNEQFF
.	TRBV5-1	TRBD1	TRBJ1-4	TGCGCCAGCAGCGCCCAGGACAGGTTTTCTGAAAAACTGTTTTTT	CASSAQDRFSEKLFF
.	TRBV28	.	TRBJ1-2	TGTGCCAGCACCCCCACAGGGTTGAAACCCTGGGACTATGGCTACACCTTC	CASTPTGLKPWDYGYTF
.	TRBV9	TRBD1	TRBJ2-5	TGTGCCAGCAGCCCACAGGGGGCTTGGGAGACCCAGTACTTC	CASSPQGAWETQYF
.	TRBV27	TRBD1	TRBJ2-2	TGTGCCAGCAGTACGCCTACAGGGGTGGACACCGGGGAGCTGTTTTTT	CASSTPTGVDTGELFF
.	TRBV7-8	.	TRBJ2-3	TGTGCCAGCGCGCTAGGGGGGGACTATACGCAGTATTTT	CASALGGDYTQYF
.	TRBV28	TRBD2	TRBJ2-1	TGTGCCAGCAGCCCACTAGCGACCGATGGGGGGAATGAGCAGTTCTTC	CASSPLATDGGNEQFF
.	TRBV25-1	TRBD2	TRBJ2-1	TGTGCCAGCAGTGACCCATTAGCGGGAGGACCTCAGCAGTTCTTC	CASSDPLAGGPQQFF
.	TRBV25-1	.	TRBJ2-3	TGTGCCAGCAGCCAACGGGGGTTCGGGGTAGATACGCAGTATTTT	CASSQRGFGVDTQYF
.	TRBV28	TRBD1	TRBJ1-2	TGTGCCAGCACCCCCTGGCAGGGGGATGTTTTTACCTTC	CASTPWQGDVFTF
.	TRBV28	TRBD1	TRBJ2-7	TGTACTGCCGGACAGGGCCCCTACGAGCAGTACTTC	CTAGQGPYEQYF
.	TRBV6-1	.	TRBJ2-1	TGTGCCAGGGTTATTACTAGCTCCTACAATGAGCAGTTCTTC	CARVITSSYNEQFF
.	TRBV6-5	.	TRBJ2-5	TGTGCCAGCAGCCAGACGGGGAAGGAGACCCAGTACTTC	CASSQTGKETQYF
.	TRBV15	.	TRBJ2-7	TGTGCCACCAGCAGAGGGGGGGAAACCTACGAGCAGTACTTC	CATSRGGETYEQYF